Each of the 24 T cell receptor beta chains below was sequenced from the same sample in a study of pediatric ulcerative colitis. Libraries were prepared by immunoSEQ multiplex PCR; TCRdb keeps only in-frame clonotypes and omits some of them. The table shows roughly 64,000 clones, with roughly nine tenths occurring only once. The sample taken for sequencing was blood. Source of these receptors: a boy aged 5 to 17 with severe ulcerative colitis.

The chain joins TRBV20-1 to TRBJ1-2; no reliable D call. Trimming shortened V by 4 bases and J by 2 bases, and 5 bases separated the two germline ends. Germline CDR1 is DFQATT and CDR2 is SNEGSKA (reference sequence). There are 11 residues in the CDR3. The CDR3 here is CSAIRNYGYTF. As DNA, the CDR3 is TGCAGTGCTATTAGGAACTATGGCTACACCTTC.

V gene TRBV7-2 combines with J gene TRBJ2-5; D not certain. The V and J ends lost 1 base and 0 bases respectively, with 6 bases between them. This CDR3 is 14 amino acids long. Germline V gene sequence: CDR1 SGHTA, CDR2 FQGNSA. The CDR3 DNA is TGTGCCAGCAGCTTAGGCTCGGACCAAGAGACCCAGTACTTC. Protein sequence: CASSLGSDQETQYF.

The CDR3 DNA is TGTGCCAGCAGCCACGCGGGAGAGGGCGGCCCAGATACGCAGTATTTT. The encoded protein is CASSHAGEGGPDTQYF. The chain recombines TRBV11-2 with TRBJ2-3, with TRBD2 identical over 7 bases. In germline, CDR1 is SGHAT, CDR2 FQNNGV. The CDR3 runs 16 residues. V dropped 5 bases and J dropped 4; count of bases not matched to a gene: 12.

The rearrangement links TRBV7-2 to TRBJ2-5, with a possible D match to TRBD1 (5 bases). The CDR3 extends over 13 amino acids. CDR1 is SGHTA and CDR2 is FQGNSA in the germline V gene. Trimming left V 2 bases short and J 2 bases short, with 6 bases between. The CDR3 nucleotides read TGTGCCAGCAGCTTACGACAGCAAGAGACCCAGTACTTC. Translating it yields CASSLRQQETQYF.

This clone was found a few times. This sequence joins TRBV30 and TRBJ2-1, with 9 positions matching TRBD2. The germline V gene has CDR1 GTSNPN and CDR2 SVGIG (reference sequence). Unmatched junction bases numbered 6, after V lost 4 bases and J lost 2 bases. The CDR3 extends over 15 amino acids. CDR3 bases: TGTGCCTGGACCCCAATAGCGGGAGCCTACAATGAGCAGTTCTTC. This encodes CAWTPIAGAYNEQFF.

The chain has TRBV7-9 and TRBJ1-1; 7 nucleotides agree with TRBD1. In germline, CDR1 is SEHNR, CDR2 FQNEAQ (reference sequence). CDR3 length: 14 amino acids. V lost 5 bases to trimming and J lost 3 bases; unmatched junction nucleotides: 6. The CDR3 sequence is CASSPGTVDTEAFF. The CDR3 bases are TGTGCCAGCAGCCCTGGGACAGTCGACACTGAAGCTTTCTTT.

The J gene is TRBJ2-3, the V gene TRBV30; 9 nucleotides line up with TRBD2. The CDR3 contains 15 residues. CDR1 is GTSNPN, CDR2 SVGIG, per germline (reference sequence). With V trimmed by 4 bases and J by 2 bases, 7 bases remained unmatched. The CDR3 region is CAWTLLAGVTDTQYF. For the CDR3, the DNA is TGTGCCTGGACCCTGTTAGCGGGAGTCACAGATACGCAGTATTTT.

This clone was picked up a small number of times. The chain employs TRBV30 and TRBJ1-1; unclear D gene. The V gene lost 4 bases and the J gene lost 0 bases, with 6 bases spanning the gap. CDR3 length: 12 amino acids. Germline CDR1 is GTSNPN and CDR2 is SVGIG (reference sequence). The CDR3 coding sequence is TGTGCCTGGAAATCCATGAACACTGAAGCTTTCTTT. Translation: CAWKSMNTEAFF.

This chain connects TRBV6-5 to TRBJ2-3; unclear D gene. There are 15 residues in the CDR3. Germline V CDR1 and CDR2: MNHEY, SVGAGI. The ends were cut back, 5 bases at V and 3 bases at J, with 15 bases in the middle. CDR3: CASSILGEGTDTQYF. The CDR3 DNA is TGTGCCAGCAGTATTCTTGGGGAAGGGACAGATACGCAGTATTTT.

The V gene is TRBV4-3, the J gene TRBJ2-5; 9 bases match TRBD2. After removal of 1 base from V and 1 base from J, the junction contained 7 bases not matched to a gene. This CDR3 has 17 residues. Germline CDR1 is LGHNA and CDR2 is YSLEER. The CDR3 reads CASSQVQGLAFQETQYF. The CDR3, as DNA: TGCGCCAGCAGCCAAGTTCAAGGACTAGCGTTCCAAGAGACCCAGTACTTC.

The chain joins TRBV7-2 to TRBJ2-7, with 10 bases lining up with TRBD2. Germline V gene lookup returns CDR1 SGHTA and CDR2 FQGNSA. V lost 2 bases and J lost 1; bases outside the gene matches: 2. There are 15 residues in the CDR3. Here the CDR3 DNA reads TGTGCCAGCAGCTTACTAGCGGGAGTTTCCTACGAGCAGTACTTC. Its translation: CASSLLAGVSYEQYF.

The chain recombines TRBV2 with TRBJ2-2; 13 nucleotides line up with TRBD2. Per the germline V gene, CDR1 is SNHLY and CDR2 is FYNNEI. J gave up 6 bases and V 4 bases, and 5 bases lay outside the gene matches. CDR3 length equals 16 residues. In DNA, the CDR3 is TGTGCCAGCAGTGTAACTAGCGGGAGGGCCGCCGGGGAGCTGTTTTTT. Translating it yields CASSVTSGRAAGELFF.

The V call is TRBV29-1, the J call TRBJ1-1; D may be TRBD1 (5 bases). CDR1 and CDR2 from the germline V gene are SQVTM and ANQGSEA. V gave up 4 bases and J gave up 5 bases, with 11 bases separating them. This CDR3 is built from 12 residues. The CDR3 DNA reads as TGCAGCGTTGGATGGGGGGTAACTGAAGCTTTCTTT. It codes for CSVGWGVTEAFF.

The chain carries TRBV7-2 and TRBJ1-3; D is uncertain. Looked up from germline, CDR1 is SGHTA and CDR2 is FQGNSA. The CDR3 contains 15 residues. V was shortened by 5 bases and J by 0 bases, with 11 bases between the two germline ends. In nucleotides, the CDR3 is TGTGCCAGCAGCCTCCCCCGCAACTCTGGAAACACCATATATTTT. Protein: CASSLPRNSGNTIYF.

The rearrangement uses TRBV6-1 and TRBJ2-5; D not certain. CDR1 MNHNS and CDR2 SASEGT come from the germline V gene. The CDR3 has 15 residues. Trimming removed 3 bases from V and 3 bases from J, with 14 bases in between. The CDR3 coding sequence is TGTGCCAGCAGTGAGTTGGCCAATAAAGAAGAGACCCAGTACTTC. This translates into CASSELANKEETQYF.

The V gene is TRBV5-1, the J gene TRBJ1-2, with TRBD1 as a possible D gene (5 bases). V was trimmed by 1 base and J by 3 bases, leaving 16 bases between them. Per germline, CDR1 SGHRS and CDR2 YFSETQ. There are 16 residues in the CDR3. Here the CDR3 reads CASSLSQQASDYGYTF. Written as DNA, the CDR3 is TGCGCCAGCAGCTTGAGTCAACAGGCCTCGGACTATGGCTACACCTTC.

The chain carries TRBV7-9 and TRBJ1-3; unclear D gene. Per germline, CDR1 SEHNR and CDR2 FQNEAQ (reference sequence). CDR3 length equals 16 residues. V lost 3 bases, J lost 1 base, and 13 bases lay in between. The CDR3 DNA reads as TGTGCCAGCAGCTTTTTCGTTGGAGGGTCTGGAAACACCATATATTTT. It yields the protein CASSFFVGGSGNTIYF.

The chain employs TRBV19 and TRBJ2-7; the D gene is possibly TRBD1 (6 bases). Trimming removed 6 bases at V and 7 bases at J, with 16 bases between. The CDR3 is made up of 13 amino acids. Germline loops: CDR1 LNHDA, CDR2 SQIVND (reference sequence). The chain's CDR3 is CASSDTPGQEQYF. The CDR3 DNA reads TGTGCCAGTAGCGATACTCCTGGACAGGAGCAGTACTTC. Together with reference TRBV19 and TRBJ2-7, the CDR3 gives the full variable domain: DGGITQSPKYLFRKEGQNVTLSCEQNLNHDAMYWYRQDPGQGLRLIYYSQIVNDFQKGDIAEGYSVSREKKESFPLTVTSAQKNPTAFYLCASSDTPGQEQYFGPGTRLTVT.

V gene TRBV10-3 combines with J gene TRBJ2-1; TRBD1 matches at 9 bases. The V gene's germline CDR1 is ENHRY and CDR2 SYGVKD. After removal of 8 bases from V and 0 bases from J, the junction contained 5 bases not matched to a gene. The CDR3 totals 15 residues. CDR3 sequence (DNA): TGTGCCATCCGACAGGGGGACAGCTCCTACAATGAGCAGTTCTTC. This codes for CAIRQGDSSYNEQFF.

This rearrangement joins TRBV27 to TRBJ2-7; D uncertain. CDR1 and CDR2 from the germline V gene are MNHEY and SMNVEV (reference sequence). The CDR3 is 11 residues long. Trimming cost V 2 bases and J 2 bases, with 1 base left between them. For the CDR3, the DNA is TGTGCCAGCAGTTTACCCTACGAGCAGTACTTC. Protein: CASSLPYEQYF.

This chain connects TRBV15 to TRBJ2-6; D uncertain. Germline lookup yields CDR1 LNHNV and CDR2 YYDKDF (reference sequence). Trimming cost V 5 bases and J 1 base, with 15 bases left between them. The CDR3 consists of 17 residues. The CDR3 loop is CATSAQSSASGANVLTF. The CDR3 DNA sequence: TGTGCCACCAGCGCTCAGAGTTCGGCGTCTGGGGCCAACGTCCTGACTTTC.

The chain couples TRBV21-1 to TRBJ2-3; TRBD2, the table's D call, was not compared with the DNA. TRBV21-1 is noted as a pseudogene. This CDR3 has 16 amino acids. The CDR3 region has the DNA TGTGCCAGCAGCAAAGCGCTGTCGGGGAGGGCAGATACGCAGTATTTT. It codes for CASSKALSGRADTQYF.

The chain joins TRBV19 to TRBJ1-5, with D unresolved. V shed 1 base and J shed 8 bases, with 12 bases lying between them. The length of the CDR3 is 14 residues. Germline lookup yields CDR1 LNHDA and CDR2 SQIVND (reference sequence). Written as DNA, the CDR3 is TGTGCCAGTAGTATAGGGGAAGGGTGGGAGCCCCAGCATTTT. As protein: CASSIGEGWEPQHF. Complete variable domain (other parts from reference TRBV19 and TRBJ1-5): DGGITQSPKYLFRKEGQNVTLSCEQNLNHDAMYWYRQDPGQGLRLIYYSQIVNDFQKGDIAEGYSVSREKKESFPLTVTSAQKNPTAFYLCASSIGEGWEPQHFGDGTRLSIL.

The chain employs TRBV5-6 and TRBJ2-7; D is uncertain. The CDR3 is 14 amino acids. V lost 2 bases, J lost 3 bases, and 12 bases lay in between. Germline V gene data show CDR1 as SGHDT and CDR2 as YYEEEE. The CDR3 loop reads CASSFVGPGYEQYF. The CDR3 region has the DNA TGTGCCAGCAGCTTTGTTGGGCCAGGCTACGAGCAGTACTTC.